This T cell receptor (beta chain) was found in a study of cytomegalovirus exposure and HLA in healthy donors. Study background: Within the Caucasian-associated ancestry cluster were around 80% of the 350 to 400 genotyped donors. Overall study results and limits: Cytomegalovirus-associated status was assigned to 164 TCR beta chains. Cytomegalovirus status was reportedly diagnosed by the classifier with high specificity and sensitivity. According to a later analysis, most TCR beta chains associated with CMV appeared HLA-restricted.

Primers included in the PCR were 60 Vbeta and 13 Jbeta primers. Some clones are missing from TCRdb's copy, which holds only in-frame ones; the method was immunoSEQ multiplex PCR. The table has about 150,000 clones, about two thirds seen once; the top ten hold around 1.9%. As concerns this clone: Its specificity is not known.

Germline V gene data show CDR1 as MDHEN and CDR2 as SYDVKM. V lost 6 bases and J lost 0; bases outside the gene matches: 7. The CDR3 is made up of 15 amino acids. V and J are TRBV28 and TRBJ1-2, with TRBD1 matching over 7 bases. The clonotype comes from a woman aged 60-75 years in good health and CMV-seropositive. The specimen was PBMCs. Here the CDR3 DNA reads TGTGCCAGCAGCACTAGGGACAGCTCTAACTATGGCTACACCTTC. It codes for CASSTRDSSNYGYTF.